This T cell receptor beta chain comes out of a study of cytomegalovirus exposure and HLA in healthy donors. Study conclusions and caveats: Sequencing depth across donors, presence/absence analyses assumed, was roughly uniform. Compared with the roughly 700-donor mean, an Asian-associated ancestry cluster reportedly had fewer N-insertions, according to a later analysis. Prior analysis indicated that the majority of TCR beta V segments exhibited productivity approximately 90% or approximately 30% of the time.

CDR3 length: 13 amino acids. Per germline, CDR1 SNHLY and CDR2 FYNNEI. Trimming removed 3 bases at V and 11 bases at J, with 14 bases between. Remarks on this clone: Its specificity is not known.

PCR amplification relied on 60 Vbeta primers (plus 13 Jbeta primers). The method was immunoSEQ multiplex PCR; TCRdb's version includes in-frame clones alone and lacks a portion of them. The repertoire includes some 140,000 clones, 55% to 80% of them detected once, and 1.3% sits in the top ten. Sequenced sample: PBMCs. The V and J genes are TRBV2 and TRBJ1-5; the D is unclear. The TCR originated in a woman between 35 and 50 years old in good health and CMV-seronegative. The CDR3 loop reads CASSENGFWAQHF. The CDR3 DNA reads as TGTGCCAGCAGTGAGAACGGGTTTTGGGCCCAGCATTTT.